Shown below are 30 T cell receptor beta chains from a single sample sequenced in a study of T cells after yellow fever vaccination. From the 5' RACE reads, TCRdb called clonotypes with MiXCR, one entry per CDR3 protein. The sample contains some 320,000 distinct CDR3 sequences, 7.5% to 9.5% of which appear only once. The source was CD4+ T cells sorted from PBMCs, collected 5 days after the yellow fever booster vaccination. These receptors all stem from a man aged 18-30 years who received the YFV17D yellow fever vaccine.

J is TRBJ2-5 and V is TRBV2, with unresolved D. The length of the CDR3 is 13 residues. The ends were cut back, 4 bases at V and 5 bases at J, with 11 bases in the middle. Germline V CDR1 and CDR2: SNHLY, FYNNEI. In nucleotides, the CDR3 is TGTGCCAGCAGTGGTGGGCTCTTCGAGACCCAGTACTTC. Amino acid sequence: CASSGGLFETQYF.

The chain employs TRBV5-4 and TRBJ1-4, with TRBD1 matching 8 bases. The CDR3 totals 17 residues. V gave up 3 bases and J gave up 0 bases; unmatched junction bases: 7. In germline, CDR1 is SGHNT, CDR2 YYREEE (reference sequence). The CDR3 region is CASSSWTGQATNEKLFF. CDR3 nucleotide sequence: TGTGCCAGCAGCTCCTGGACAGGGCAAGCAACTAATGAAAAACTGTTTTTT. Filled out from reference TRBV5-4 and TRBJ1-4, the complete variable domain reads ETGVTQSPTHLIKTRGQQVTLRCSSQSGHNTVSWYQQALGQGPQFIFQYYREEENGRGNFPPRFSGLQFPNYSSELNVNALELDDSALYLCASSSWTGQATNEKLFFGSGTQLSVL.

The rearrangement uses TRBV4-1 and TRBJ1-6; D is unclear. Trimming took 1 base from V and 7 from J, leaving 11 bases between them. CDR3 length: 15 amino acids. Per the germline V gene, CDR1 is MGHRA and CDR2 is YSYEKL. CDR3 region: CASSQAGSRNSPLHF. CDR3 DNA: TGCGCCAGCAGCCAAGCGGGGAGCAGGAATTCACCCCTCCACTTT.

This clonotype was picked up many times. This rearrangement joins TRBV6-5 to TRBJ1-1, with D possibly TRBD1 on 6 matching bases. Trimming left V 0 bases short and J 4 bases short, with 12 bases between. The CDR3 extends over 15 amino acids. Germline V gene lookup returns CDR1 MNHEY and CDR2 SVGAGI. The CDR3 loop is CASSYSGTTTTEAFF. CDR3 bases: TGTGCCAGCAGTTACTCGGGGACAACGACCACTGAAGCTTTCTTT.

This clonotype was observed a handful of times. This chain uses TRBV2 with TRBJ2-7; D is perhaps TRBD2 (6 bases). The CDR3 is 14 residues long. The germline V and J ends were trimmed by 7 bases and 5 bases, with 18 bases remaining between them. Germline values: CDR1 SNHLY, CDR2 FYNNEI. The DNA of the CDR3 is TGTGCCAGCACTCCGGCCGGGAGCTCGCACGAGCAGTACGTC. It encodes CASTPAGSSHEQYV.

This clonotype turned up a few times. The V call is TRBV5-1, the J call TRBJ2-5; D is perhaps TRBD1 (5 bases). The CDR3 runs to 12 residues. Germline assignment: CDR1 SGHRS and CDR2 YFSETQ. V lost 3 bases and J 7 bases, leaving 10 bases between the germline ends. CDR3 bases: TGCGCCAGCAGCTCGGCCCAGGGGACCCAGTACTTC. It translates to CASSSAQGTQYF.

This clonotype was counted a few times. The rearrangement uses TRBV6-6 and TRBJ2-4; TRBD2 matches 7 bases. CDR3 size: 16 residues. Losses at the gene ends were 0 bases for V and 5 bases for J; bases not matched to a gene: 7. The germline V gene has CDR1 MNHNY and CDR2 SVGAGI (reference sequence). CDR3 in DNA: TGTGCCAGCAGTTACTCTGGGGAGGGGTCCCAAAACATTCAGTACTTC. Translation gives CASSYSGEGSQNIQYF.

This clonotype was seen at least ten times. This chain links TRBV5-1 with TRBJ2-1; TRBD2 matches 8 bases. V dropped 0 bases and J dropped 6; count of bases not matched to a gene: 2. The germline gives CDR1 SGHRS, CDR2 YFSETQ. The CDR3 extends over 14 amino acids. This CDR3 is CASSLGGGSNEQFF. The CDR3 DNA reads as TGCGCCAGCAGCTTGGGCGGGGGGTCCAATGAGCAGTTCTTC.

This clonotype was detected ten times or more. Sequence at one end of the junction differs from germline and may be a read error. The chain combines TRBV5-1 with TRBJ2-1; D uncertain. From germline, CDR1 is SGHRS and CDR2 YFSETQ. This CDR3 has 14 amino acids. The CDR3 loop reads CASSLSGSPNQQFF. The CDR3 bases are TGCGCCAGCAGCTTGAGTGGCTCCCCCAATCAGCAGTTCTTC.

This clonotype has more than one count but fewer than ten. In nucleotides, the CDR3 is TGTGCCAGCAGCTTAGGGGGGAGCGCTGAAGCTTTCTTT. As protein: CASSLGGSAEAFF. The rearrangement uses TRBV7-6 and TRBJ1-1; tentative D call: TRBD1 (5 bases). CDR3 length: 13 amino acids. Germline V lookup: CDR1 SGHVS, CDR2 FNYEAQ. Trimming took off 1 base at V and 6 bases at J, with 9 bases between the two ends.

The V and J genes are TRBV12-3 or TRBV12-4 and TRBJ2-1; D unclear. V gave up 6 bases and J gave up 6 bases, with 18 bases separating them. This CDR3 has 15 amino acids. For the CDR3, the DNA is TGTGCCAGCAGCCGCTCCCGCTGGTTACGCAATGAGCAGTTCTTC. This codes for CASSRSRWLRNEQFF.

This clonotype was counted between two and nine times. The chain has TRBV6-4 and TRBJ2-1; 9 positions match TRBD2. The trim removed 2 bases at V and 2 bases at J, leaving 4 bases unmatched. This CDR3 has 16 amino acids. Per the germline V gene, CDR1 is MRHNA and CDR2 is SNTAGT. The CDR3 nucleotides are TGTGCCAGCAGTGACGGGGCTAGCGGGACCTACAATGAGCAGTTCTTC. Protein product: CASSDGASGTYNEQFF.

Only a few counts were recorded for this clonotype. DNA for the CDR3: TGTGCCACCAGTGACCGCCGGACGGCGAACACCGGGGAGCTGTTTTTT. It translates to CATSDRRTANTGELFF. The V and J genes are TRBV24-1 and TRBJ2-2; D not certain. The V gene's germline CDR1 is KGHDR and CDR2 SFDVKD. The V and J ends lost 4 bases and 0 bases respectively, with 11 bases between them. This CDR3 comprises 16 residues.

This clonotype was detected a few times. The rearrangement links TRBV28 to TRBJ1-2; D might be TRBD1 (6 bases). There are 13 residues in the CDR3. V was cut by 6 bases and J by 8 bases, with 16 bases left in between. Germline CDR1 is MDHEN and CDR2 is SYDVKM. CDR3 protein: CASSLRDKRGYTF. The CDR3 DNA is TGTGCCAGCAGCCTCCGGGACAAACGAGGCTACACCTTC.

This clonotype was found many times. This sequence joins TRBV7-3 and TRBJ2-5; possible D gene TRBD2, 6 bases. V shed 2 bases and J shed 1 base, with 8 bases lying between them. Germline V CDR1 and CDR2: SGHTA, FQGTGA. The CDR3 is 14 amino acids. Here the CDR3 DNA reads TGTGCCAGCAGCTTAGGAGGGCTCCAAGAGACCCAGTACTTC. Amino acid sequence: CASSLGGLQETQYF.

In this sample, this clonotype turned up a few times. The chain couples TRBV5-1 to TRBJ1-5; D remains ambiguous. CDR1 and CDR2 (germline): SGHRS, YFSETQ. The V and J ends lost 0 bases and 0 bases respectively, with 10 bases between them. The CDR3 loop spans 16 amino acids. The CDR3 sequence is CASSLEGSTSNQPQHF. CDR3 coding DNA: TGCGCCAGCAGCTTGGAAGGCAGTACTAGCAATCAGCCCCAGCATTTT. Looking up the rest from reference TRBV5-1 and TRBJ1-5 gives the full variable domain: KAGVTQTPRYLIKTRGQQVTLSCSPISGHRSVSWYQQTPGQGLQFLFEYFSETQRNKGNFPGRFSGRQFSNSRSEMNVSTLELGDSALYLCASSLEGSTSNQPQHFGDGTRLSIL.

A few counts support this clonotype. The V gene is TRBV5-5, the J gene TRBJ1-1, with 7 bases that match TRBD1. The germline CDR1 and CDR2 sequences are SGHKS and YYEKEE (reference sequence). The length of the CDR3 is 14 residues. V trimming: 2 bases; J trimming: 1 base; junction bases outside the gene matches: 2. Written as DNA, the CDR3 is TGTGCCAGCAGCTTTTGGACAGGGAACACTGAAGCTTTCTTT. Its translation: CASSFWTGNTEAFF.

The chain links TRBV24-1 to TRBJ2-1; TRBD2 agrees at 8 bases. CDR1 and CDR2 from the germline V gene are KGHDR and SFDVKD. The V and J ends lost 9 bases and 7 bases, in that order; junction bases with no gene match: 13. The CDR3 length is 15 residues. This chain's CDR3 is CATSPGGERRNEQFF. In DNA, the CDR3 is TGTGCCACCTCCCCGGGGGGGGAGCGGAGAAATGAGCAGTTCTTC.

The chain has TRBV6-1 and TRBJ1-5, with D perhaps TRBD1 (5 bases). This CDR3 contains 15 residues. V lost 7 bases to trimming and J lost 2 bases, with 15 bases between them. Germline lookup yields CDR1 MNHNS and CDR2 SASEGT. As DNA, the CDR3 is TGTGCCAGCATACTCGGGACGGTTGGCAATCAGCCCCAGCATTTT. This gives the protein CASILGTVGNQPQHF.

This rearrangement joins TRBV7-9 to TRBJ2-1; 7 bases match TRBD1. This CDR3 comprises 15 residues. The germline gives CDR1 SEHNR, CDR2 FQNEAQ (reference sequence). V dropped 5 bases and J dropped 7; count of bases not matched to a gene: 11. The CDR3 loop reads CASSPKDRVGNEQFF. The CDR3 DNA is TGTGCCAGCAGCCCCAAAGACAGGGTGGGAAATGAGCAGTTCTTC.

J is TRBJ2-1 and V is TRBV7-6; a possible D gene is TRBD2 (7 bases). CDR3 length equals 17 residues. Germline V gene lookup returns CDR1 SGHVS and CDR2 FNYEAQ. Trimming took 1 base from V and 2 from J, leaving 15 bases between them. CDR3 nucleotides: TGTGCCAGCAGCTTAGGACCGGGGGGCGGCGCCTACAATGAGCAGTTCTTC. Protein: CASSLGPGGGAYNEQFF. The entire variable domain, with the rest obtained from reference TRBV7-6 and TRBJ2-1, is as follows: GAGVSQSPRYKVTKRGQDVALRCDPISGHVSLYWYRQALGQGPEFLTYFNYEAQQDKSGLPNDRFSAERPEGSISTLTIQRTEQRDSAMYRCASSLGPGGGAYNEQFFGPGTRLTVL.

The CDR3 spells CASSSRVRLAGGQETQYF. The CDR3 nucleotides read TGTGCCAGCAGCTCTCGGGTGCGGCTAGCGGGGGGCCAAGAGACCCAGTACTTC. The chain joins TRBV7-9 to TRBJ2-5, with TRBD2 identical over 11 bases. Looked up from germline, CDR1 is SEHNR and CDR2 is FQNEAQ (reference sequence). CDR3 length: 18 amino acids. V gave up 4 bases and J gave up 1 base; unmatched junction bases: 11.

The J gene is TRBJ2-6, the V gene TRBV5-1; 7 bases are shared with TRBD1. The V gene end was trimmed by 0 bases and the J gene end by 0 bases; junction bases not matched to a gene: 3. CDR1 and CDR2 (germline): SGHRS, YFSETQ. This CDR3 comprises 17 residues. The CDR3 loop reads CASSLGPGGSGANVLTF. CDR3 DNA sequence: TGCGCCAGCAGCTTGGGGCCAGGGGGCTCTGGGGCCAACGTCCTGACTTTC.

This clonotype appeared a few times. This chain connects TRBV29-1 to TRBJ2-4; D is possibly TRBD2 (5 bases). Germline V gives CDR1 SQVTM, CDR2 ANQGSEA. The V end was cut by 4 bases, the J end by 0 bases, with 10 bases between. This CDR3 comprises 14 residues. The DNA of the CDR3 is TGCAGCGTTGCCGGGAACATAGCCAAAAACATTCAGTACTTC. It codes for CSVAGNIAKNIQYF. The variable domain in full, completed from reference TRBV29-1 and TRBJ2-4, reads SAVISQKPSRDICQRGTSLTIQCQVDSQVTMMFWYRQQPGQSLTLIATANQGSEATYESGFVIDKFPISRPNLTFSTLTVSNMSPEDSSIYLCSVAGNIAKNIQYFGAGTRLSVL.

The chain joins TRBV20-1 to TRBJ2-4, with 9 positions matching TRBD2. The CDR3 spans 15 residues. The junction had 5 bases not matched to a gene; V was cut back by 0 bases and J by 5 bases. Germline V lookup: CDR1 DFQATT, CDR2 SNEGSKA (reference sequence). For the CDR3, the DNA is TGCAGTGCTAGAGATCGGATAGCGGGGGAAAACATTCAGTACTTC. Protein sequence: CSARDRIAGENIQYF.

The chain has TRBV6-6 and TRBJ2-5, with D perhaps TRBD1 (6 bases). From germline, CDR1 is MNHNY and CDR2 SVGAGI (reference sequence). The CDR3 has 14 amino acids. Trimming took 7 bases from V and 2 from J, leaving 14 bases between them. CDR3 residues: CASNSQGLQETQYF. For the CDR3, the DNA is TGTGCCAGCAACAGTCAGGGGCTACAAGAGACCCAGTACTTC.

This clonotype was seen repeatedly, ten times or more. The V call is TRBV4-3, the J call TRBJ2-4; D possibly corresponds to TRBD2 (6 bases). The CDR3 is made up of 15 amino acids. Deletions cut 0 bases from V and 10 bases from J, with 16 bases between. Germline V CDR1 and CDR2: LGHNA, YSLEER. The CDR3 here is CASSQDNGGSRIQYF. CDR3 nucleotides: TGCGCCAGCAGCCAAGATAACGGAGGGTCGCGGATTCAGTACTTC.

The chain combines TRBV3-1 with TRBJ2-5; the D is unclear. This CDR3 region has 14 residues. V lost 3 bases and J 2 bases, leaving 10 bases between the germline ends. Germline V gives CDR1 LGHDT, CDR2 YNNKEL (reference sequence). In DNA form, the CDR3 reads TGTGCCAGCAGCCAGTTGGCAGCGCAAGAGACCCAGTACTTC. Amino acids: CASSQLAAQETQYF.

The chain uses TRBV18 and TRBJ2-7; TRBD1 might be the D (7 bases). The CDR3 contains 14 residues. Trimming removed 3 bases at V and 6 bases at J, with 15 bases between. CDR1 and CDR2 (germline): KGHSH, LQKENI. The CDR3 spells CASSPASGGGEQYV. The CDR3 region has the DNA TGTGCCAGCTCACCCGCTTCAGGGGGAGGCGAGCAGTACGTC.

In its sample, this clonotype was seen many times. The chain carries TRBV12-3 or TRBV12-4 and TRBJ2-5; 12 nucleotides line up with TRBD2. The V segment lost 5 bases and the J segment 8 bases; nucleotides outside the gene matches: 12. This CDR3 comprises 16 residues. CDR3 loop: CASSASTSGGPRTQYF. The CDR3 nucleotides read TGTGCCAGCAGTGCCTCGACTAGCGGGGGCCCTCGCACCCAGTACTTC.